The present entry profiles one T cell receptor (beta chain) with its context. These data belong to a study of T cell responses to AZD1222 COVID-19 vaccine. CDR1 is MNHNS, CDR2 SASEGT, per germline. The CDR3 extends over 17 amino acids. J was trimmed by 9 bases and V by 4 bases; bases with no gene match: 9. Some clones are missing from TCRdb's copy, which holds only in-frame ones; the method was immunoSEQ multiplex PCR. The data contain 130,000 or so clones, roughly 85% of them singletons. This sequence was found in an adult who received the MenACWY meningococcal vaccine as a control. This sequence joins TRBV6-1 and TRBJ2-1; 16 bases map to TRBD2. The sample was peripheral blood, taken 28 days after the second dose of the MenACWY control vaccine. CDR3 in amino acids: CASSGGTSGGEKSEQFF. The CDR3 DNA reads TGTGCCAGCAGTGGTGGGACTAGCGGGGGGGAAAAGTCTGAGCAGTTCTTC.